This T cell receptor (beta chain) was recorded in a study of shared T cell receptors in the human thymus. The ends lost 2 bases at V and 8 bases at J; junction bases unmatched: 15. From germline, CDR1 is SGHTA and CDR2 FQGTGA. CDR3 length equals 17 residues. Generated by immunoSEQ multiplex PCR, the TCRdb table keeps only in-frame clones and is missing some. The repertoire holds 720,000 or so clones, with around 85% as singletons. These data were likewise used in another study, on human thymus T cells. That investigation notes: Resections removed during corrective heart surgery provided the thymus tissue used. Apparent skewing of V and J gene usage characterized both thymic and blood repertoires.

The rearrangement links TRBV7-3 to TRBJ1-2; 9 bases line up with TRBD1. The sequenced sample was thymocytes. This receptor was identified in a girl less than two years old with a congenital heart defect. Here the CDR3 DNA reads TGTGCCAGCAGCTTACCGCCACGGGACAGGGAACAGCAAGGCTACACCTTC. Its translation is CASSLPPRDREQQGYTF. The full variable domain, in which reference TRBV7-3 and TRBJ1-2 provide the parts outside the CDR3, is GAGVSQTPSNKVTEKGKYVELRCDPISGHTALYWYRQSLGQGPEFLIYFQGTGAADDSGLPNDRFFAVRPEGSVSTLKIQRTERGDSAVYLCASSLPPRDREQQGYTFGSGTRLTVV.